Listed here is a single T cell receptor (beta chain). This CDR3 contains 13 residues. The V end lost 3 bases, the J end lost 6 bases, and 11 bases lay between the germline ends. Germline lookup yields CDR1 KGHSH and CDR2 LQKENI. Data came from immunoSEQ multiplex PCR; TCRdb stores just in-frame clones and leaves some out. The sample shows some 45,000 clones, approximately 86% of them seen only once. These data are taken from a study of OX40 agonist ivuxolimab in advanced cancers. The wider study: Treatment of patients was with ivuxolimab, an agonistic anti-OX40 (CD134) antibody. A mean age of around 60 years, range roughly 20 to 79, was recorded, and under 85% were male. Partial responses, seen in three patients, involved one hepatocellular carcinoma and two cutaneous melanomas.

This TCR was recovered from an adult with an advanced solid tumor such as melanoma, head and neck, liver or kidney cancer. The V and J genes are TRBV18 and TRBJ1-2, with D perhaps matching TRBD1 (5 bases). Material: CD4+ or CD8+ T cells sorted from blood, obtained in a trial of the OX40 agonist ivuxolimab. CDR3: CASSPLQGDGYTF. DNA for the CDR3: TGTGCCAGCTCACCGTTGCAGGGTGATGGCTACACCTTC.